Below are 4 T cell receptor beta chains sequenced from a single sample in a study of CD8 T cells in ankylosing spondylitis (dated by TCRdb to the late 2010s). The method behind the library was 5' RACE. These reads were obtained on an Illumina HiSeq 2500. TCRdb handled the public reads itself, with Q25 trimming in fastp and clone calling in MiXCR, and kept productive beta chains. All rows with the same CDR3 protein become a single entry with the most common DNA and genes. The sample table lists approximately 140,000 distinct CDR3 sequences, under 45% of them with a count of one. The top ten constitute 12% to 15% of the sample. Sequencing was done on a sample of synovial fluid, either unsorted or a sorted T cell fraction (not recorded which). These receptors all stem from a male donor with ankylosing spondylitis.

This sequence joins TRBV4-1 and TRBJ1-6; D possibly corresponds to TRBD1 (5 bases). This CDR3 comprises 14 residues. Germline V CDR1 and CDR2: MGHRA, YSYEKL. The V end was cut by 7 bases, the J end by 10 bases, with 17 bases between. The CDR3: CASNLGPRLSPLHF. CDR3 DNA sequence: TGCGCCAGCAATCTGGGACCCCGGCTCTCACCCCTCCACTTT.

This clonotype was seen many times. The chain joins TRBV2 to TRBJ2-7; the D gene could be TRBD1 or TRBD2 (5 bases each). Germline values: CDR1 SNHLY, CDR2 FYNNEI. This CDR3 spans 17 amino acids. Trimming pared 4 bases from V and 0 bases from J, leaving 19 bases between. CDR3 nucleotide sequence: TGTGCCAGCAGTGTCGGAGAGGGGCGATTGAGCTCCTACGAGCAGTACTTC. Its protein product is CASSVGEGRLSSYEQYF.

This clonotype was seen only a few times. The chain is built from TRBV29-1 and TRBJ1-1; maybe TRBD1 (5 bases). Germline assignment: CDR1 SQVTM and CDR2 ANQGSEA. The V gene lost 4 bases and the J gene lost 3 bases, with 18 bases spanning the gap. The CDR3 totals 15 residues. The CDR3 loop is CSVGGPRVGDTEAFF. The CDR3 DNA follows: TGCAGCGTTGGCGGGCCCAGGGTTGGGGACACTGAAGCTTTCTTT.

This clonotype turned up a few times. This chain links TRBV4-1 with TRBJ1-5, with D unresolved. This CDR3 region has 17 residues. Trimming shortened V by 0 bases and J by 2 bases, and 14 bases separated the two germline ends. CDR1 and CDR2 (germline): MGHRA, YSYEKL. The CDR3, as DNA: TGCGCCAGCAGCCAAGAGGTTTCTCCGGGTGGCAATCAGCCCCAGCATTTT. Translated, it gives CASSQEVSPGGNQPQHF.